This is a list of T cell receptor beta chains from one sample in a study of long-term antiretroviral therapy in people with HIV. Produced via immunoSEQ multiplex PCR; TCRdb's table is partial and in-frame only. The sample records about 17,000 clones, under 80% being singletons. Here the sequenced sample was unsorted PBMCs, taken 2.1 to 2.2 years before starting antiretroviral therapy. These receptors originate from a man in his thirties or forties with HIV. CDR3s include the opening cysteine and the closing phenylalanine or tryptophan. A D gene is named only where the DNA matches it firmly. Some rows have no size entry. The others give once, few or many, or a class for an expanded clone.

CDR3nt: TGTGCCAGCAGCGTAGCACAGAACACTGAAGCTTTCTTT
CDR3aa: CASSVAQNTEAFF
v_gene: TRBV9
abundance: NA
j_gene: TRBJ1-1
d_gene: NA

CDR3nt: TGTGCCAGCAGTTTCGGACAGGGCTCCACTGAAGCTTTCTTT
CDR3aa: CASSFGQGSTEAFF
v_gene: TRBV2
abundance: once
j_gene: TRBJ1-1
d_gene: TRBD1

CDR3nt: TGCGCCAGCAGCCCTAACCCGGGACAGACTGAGCAGTACTTC
CDR3aa: CASSPNPGQTEQYF
v_gene: TRBV5-1
abundance: few
j_gene: TRBJ2-7
d_gene: TRBD1

CDR3nt: TGCAGCGTGGTGACAGGCTCCTACAATGAGCAGTTCTTC
CDR3aa: CSVVTGSYNEQFF
v_gene: TRBV29-1
abundance: NA
j_gene: TRBJ2-1
d_gene: NA

CDR3nt: TGTGCCAGCAGCCAGAACCCCGGGGGTGTGAACTATGGCTACACCTTC
CDR3aa: CASSQNPGGVNYGYTF
v_gene: TRBV14
abundance: few
j_gene: TRBJ1-2
d_gene: NA

CDR3nt: TGTGCCAGCAGCTTAGGTCACAATGAGCAGTTCTTC
CDR3aa: CASSLGHNEQFF
v_gene: TRBV11-2
abundance: few
j_gene: TRBJ2-1
d_gene: NA

CDR3nt: TGTGCCAGCAGCATAAGACCGGGACTAGCGGGAAGTGATGAGCAGTTCTTC
CDR3aa: CASSIRPGLAGSDEQFF
v_gene: TRBV13
abundance: NA
j_gene: TRBJ2-1
d_gene: TRBD2

CDR3nt: TGCAGCGTTGAAGGGACTAGTGGCTACAATGAGCAGTTCTTC
CDR3aa: CSVEGTSGYNEQFF
v_gene: TRBV29-1
abundance: NA
j_gene: TRBJ2-1
d_gene: TRBD2

CDR3nt: TGTGCCATCAGTAAACAACTAGCGGGAGCAGATACGCAGTATTTT
CDR3aa: CAISKQLAGADTQYF
v_gene: TRBV10-3
abundance: once
j_gene: TRBJ2-3
d_gene: TRBD2

CDR3nt: TGTGCCAGTAGTCGACAGGGCCGCCCCCTCCTCCTGACTTTC
CDR3aa: CASSRQGRPLLLTF
v_gene: TRBV19
abundance: NA
j_gene: TRBJ2-6
d_gene: TRBD1

CDR3nt: TGTGCCAGCAGTTACATCGATGAGCAGTTCTTC
CDR3aa: CASSYIDEQFF
v_gene: TRBV6-5
abundance: NA
j_gene: TRBJ2-1
d_gene: NA

CDR3nt: TGTGCCAGCAGCTTTGGGCTTTCGAACACTGAAGCTTTCTTT
CDR3aa: CASSFGLSNTEAFF
v_gene: TRBV6-1
abundance: NA
j_gene: TRBJ1-1
d_gene: NA